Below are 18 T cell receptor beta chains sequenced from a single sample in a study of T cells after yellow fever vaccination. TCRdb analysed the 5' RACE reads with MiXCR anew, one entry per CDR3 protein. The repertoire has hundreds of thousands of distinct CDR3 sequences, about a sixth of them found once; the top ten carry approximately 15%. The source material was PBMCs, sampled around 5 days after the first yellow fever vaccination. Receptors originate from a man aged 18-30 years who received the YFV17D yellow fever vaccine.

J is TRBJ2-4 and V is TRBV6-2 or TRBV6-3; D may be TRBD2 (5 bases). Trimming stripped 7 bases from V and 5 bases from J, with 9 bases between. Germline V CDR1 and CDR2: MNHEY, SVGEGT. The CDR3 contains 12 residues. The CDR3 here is CASTGDENIQYF. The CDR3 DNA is TGTGCCAGCACCGGGGATGAAAACATTCAGTACTTC.

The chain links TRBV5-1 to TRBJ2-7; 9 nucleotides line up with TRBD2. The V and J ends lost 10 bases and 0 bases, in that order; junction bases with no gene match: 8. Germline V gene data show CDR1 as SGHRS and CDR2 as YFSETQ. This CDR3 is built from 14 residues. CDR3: CAGVKRGVSYEQYV. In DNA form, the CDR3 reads TGCGCCGGGGTGAAGCGGGGGGTCTCCTACGAGCAGTACGTC.

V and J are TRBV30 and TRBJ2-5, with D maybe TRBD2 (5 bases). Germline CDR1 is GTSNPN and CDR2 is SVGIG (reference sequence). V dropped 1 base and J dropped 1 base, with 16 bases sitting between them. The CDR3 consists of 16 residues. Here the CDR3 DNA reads TGTGCCTGGAGTGGGGCCAGGACGGGAACCCAAGAGACCCAGTACTTC. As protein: CAWSGARTGTQETQYF.

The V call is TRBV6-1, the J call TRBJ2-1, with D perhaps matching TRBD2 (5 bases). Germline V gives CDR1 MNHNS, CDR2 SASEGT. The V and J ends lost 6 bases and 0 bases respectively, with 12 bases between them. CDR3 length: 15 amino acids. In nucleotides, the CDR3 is TGTGCCAGCAGAACGGACTGGAGCTCCTACAATGAGCAGTTCTTC. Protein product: CASRTDWSSYNEQFF.

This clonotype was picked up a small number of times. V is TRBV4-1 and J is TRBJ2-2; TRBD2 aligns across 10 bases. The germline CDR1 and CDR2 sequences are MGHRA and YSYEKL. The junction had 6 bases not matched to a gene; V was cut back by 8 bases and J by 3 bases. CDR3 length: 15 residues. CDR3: CASRLAGAYTGELFF. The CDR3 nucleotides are TGCGCCAGCCGTCTAGCGGGGGCCTACACCGGGGAGCTGTTTTTT.

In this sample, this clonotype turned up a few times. The CDR3 spells CASSRQITDTQYF. The CDR3 nucleotides read TGCGCCAGCTCAAGACAGATCACAGATACGCAGTATTTT. J is TRBJ2-3 and V is TRBV4-3; maybe TRBD1 (5 bases). In germline, CDR1 is LGHNA, CDR2 YSLEER. The V and J ends lost 8 bases and 2 bases respectively, with 11 bases between them. The CDR3 covers 13 residues.

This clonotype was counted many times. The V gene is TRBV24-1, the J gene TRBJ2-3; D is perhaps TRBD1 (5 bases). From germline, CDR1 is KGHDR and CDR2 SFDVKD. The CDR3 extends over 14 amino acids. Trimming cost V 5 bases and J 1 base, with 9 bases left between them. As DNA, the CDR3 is TGTGCCACCAGTGCCAGGGCGGGCACAGATACGCAGTATTTT. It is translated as CATSARAGTDTQYF.

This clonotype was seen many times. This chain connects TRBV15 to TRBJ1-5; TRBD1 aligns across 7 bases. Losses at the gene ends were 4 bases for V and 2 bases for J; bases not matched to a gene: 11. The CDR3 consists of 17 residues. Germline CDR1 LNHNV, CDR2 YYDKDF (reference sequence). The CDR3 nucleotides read TGTGCCACCAGCATCGGATTTACAGGGGAAGGCAATCAGCCCCAGCATTTT. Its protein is CATSIGFTGEGNQPQHF.

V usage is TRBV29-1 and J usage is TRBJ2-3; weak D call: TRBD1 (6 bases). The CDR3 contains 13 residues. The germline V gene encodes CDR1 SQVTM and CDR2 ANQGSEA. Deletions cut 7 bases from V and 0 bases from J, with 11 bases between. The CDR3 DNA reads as TGCAGCGATACAGGGTATAGCACAGATACGCAGTATTTT. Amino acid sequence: CSDTGYSTDTQYF.

The CDR3 coding sequence is TGTGCCAGCAGTCGAGTAACTGCCGGGACAGGGGCCGGGGAGCTGTTTTTT. It encodes CASSRVTAGTGAGELFF. The chain employs TRBV5-6 and TRBJ2-2, with TRBD1 matching 10 bases. Unmatched junction bases numbered 13, after V lost 5 bases and J lost 6 bases. CDR1 SGHDT and CDR2 YYEEEE come from the germline V gene. The CDR3 is made up of 17 amino acids.

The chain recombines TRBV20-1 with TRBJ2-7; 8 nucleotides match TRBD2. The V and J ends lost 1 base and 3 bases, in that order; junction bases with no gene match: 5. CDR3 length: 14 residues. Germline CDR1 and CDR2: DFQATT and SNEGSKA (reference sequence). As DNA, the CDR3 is TGCAGTGCTAGAGGCGGGGGGTTGAACTACGAGCAGTACTTC. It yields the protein CSARGGGLNYEQYF.

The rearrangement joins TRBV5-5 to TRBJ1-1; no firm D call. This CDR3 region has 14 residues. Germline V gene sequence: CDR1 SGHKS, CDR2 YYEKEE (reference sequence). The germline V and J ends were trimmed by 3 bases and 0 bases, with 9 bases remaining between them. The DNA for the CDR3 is TGTGCCAGCAGCTGGCTACAGATGAACACTGAAGCTTTCTTT. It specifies CASSWLQMNTEAFF.

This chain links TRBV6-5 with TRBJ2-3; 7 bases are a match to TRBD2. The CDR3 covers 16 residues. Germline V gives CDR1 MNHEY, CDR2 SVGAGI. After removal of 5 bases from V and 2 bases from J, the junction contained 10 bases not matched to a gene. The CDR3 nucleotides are TGTGCCAGCAGTAACCAGCGGGGTTACCTCACAGATACGCAGTATTTT. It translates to CASSNQRGYLTDTQYF.

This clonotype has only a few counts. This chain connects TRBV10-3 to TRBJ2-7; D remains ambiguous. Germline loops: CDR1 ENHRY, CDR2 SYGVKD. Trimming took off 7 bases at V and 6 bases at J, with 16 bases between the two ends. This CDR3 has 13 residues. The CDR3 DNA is TGTGCCATCACCCTTGAGATGGAAAGCGAGCAGTACTTC. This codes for CAITLEMESEQYF.

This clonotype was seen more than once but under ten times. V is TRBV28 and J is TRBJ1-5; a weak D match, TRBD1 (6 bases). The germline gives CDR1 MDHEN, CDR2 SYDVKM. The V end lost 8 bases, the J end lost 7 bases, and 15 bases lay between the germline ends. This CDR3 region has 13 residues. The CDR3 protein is CASSWGRGQPQHF. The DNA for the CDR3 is TGTGCCAGCTCCTGGGGGAGGGGGCAGCCCCAGCATTTT.

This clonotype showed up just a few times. CDR3 loop: CSARSDPIRGPGGYTF. The CDR3 coding sequence is TGCAGTGCTAGATCCGATCCCATACGGGGGCCGGGAGGCTACACCTTC. The chain uses TRBV20-1 and TRBJ1-2; perhaps TRBD1 as D (6 bases). Germline values: CDR1 DFQATT, CDR2 SNEGSKA (reference sequence). The V gene lost 2 bases and the J gene lost 8 bases, with 24 bases spanning the gap. This CDR3 region has 16 residues.

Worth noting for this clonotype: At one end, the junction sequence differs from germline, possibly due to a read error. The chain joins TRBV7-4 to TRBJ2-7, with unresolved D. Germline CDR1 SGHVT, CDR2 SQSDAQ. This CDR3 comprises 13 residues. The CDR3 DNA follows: TGTGCCAACAGCAAATGGATACCCTACGAGCAGTACTTC. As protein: CANSKWIPYEQYF.

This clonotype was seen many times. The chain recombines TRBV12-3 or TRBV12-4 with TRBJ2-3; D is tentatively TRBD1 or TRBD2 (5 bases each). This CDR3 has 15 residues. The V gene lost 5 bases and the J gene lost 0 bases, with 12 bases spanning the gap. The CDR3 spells CASSRDLGSTDTQYF. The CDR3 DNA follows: TGTGCCAGCAGTCGGGACCTGGGTAGCACAGATACGCAGTATTTT.